The 8 T cell receptor beta chains reported below all come from one sample, sequenced in a study of shared clonotypes between healthy human individuals. Using immunoSEQ multiplex PCR, the repertoire was profiled, and TCRdb retains in-frame clones only, with some absent. The sample lists over a million clones, under 80% occurring once. Sequenced input: memory CD4+ T cells sorted from blood. Described subset: CD45RA-negative fraction. All receptors come from a man aged 18 to 30 in good health.

This chain uses TRBV11-2 with TRBJ2-2; tentatively, D is TRBD2 (5 bases). Trimming pared 0 bases from V and 5 bases from J, leaving 10 bases between. Germline CDR1 is SGHAT and CDR2 is FQNNGV. There are 15 residues in the CDR3. CDR3 in DNA: TGTGCCAGCAGCTTAGACAGCCGCGGGACCGGGGAGCTGTTTTTT. Protein product: CASSLDSRGTGELFF.

In this sample, this clone turned up many times. The chain combines TRBV9 with TRBJ1-2, with unresolved D. The germline V and J ends were trimmed by 3 bases and 8 bases, with 11 bases remaining between them. Germline CDR1 SGDLS, CDR2 YYNGEE. There are 12 residues in the CDR3. The CDR3 reads CASSAQQAGYTF. CDR3 bases: TGTGCCAGCAGCGCCCAGCAGGCCGGCTACACCTTC.

The genes are TRBV10-2 and TRBJ1-1; a weak D match, TRBD1 (5 bases). There are 14 residues in the CDR3. Trimming took off 7 bases at V and 4 bases at J, with 16 bases between the two ends. CDR1 is WSHSY and CDR2 is SAAADI in the germline V gene. CDR3 region: CASTEGEKGTEAFF. The CDR3 DNA reads TGCGCCAGCACCGAAGGGGAGAAGGGCACTGAAGCTTTCTTT.

CDR3 DNA: TGTGCCAGCAGCGCTAGCGGGGGGGCGGAGACCCAGTACTTC. It is translated as CASSASGGAETQYF. The chain carries TRBV7-8 and TRBJ2-5; 12 nucleotides agree with TRBD2. Germline assignment: CDR1 SGHVS and CDR2 FQNEAQ. J was trimmed by 5 bases and V by 5 bases; bases with no gene match: 3. CDR3 length: 14 residues.

CDR3 DNA sequence: TGTGCCAGCAGTTACGGGAGGGCTACGAACACCGGGGAGCTGTTTTTT. Translating gives CASSYGRATNTGELFF. V gene TRBV6-5 combines with J gene TRBJ2-2, with TRBD2 matching 7 bases. Germline-derived CDR1 and CDR2 are MNHEY and SVGAGI. The CDR3 sequence is 16 residues long. V was pared by 2 bases and J by 0 bases, with 3 bases of the junction left unmatched.

This clone appeared many times. The chain is built from TRBV2 and TRBJ1-6; 11 bases align to TRBD1. The CDR3 contains 16 residues. Germline assignment: CDR1 SNHLY and CDR2 FYNNEI. V lost 8 bases, J lost 6 bases, and 9 bases stayed unmatched. CDR3 loop: CASFRDRGVSNSPLHF. CDR3 nucleotide sequence: TGTGCCAGCTTCCGGGACAGGGGGGTCAGTAATTCACCCCTCCACTTT.

A few counts support this clone. This chain uses TRBV10-2 with TRBJ2-2; no clear D gene. Trimming shortened V by 4 bases and J by 5 bases, and 11 bases separated the two germline ends. Germline V gene lookup returns CDR1 WSHSY and CDR2 SAAADI. The CDR3 has 14 residues. The CDR3 protein is CASSAFLGTGELFF. The CDR3 DNA reads TGCGCCAGCAGTGCCTTTTTGGGAACCGGGGAGCTGTTTTTT.

V and J are TRBV27 and TRBJ2-3, with a tentative D call TRBD2 (6 bases). This CDR3 is built from 12 residues. Germline assignment: CDR1 MNHEY and CDR2 SMNVEV (reference sequence). Trimming stripped 8 bases from V and 2 bases from J, with 8 bases between. CDR3 region: CASWRATDTQYF. The CDR3 DNA is TGTGCCAGCTGGAGGGCCACAGATACGCAGTATTTT.